This T cell receptor beta chain is drawn from a study of T cells after posttransplantation cyclophosphamide. Study-wide results and caveats: TRB clonality was highly associated with recipient CMV seropositivity and reactivation. Later post-transplant blood repertoires were often dominated by donor CD8+ memory clones. Tissue-infiltrating T cells from skin or gut overlapped little with blood T cells.

This clone was seen at least ten times. Its antigen is still unknown. The CDR3 has 14 amino acids. Trimming left V 1 base short and J 3 bases short, with 7 bases between. Germline lookup yields CDR1 MNHEY and CDR2 SMNVEV (reference sequence). Assay: immunoSEQ multiplex PCR; the TCRdb copy retains only in-frame clones and omits some. This sample shows 23,000 or so clones and no singletons; about 2% rests with the ten largest. A marrow graft followed busulfan-fludarabine conditioning, with cyclophosphamide on days +3 and +4. This clonotype was obtained from a young adult male patient who received an allogeneic stem cell transplant from a related donor, was CMV-positive, and had no GVHD. A share of the T cells may be of graft donor origin. V is TRBV27 and J is TRBJ1-5; D ambiguous. Sequenced material: PBMCs, taken after allogeneic stem cell transplant with posttransplant cyclophosphamide. CDR3 DNA: TGTGCCAGCAGTTTATGGGAGGTCAATCAGCCCCAGCATTTT. Its translation: CASSLWEVNQPQHF.